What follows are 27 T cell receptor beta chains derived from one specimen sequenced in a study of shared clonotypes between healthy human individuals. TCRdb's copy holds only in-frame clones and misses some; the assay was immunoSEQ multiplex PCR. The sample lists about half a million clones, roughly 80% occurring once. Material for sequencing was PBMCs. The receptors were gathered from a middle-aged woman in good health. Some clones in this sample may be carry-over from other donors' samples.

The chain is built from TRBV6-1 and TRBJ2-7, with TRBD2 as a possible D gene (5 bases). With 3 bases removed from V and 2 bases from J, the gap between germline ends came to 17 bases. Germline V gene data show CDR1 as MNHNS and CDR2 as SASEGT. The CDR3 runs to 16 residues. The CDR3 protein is CASSDFWRTSPYEQYF. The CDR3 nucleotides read TGTGCCAGCAGTGACTTCTGGAGGACTTCTCCCTACGAGCAGTACTTC.

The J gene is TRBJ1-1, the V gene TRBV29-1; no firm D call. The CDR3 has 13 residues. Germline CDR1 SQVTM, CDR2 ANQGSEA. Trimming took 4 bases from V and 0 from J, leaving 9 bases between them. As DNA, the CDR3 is TGCAGCGTTGGTTTAGGGATGAACACTGAAGCTTTCTTT. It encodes CSVGLGMNTEAFF.

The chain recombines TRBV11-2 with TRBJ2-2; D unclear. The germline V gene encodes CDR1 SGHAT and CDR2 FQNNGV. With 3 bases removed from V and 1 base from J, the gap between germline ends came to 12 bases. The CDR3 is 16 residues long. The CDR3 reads CASSFTGPKNTGELFF. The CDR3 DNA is TGTGCCAGCAGCTTTACCGGGCCGAAGAACACCGGGGAGCTGTTTTTT.

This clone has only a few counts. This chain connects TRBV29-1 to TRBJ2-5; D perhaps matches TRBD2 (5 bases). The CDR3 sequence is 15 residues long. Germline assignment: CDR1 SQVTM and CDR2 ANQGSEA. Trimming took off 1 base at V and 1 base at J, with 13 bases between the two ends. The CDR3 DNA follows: TGCAGCGTTGAAGCCCAGGAGGCTATCCAAGAGACCCAGTACTTC. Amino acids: CSVEAQEAIQETQYF.

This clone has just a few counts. The CDR3, as DNA: TGCGCCAGCAGCCCCGTAGGCACTGAAGCTTTCTTT. The encoded protein is CASSPVGTEAFF. J is TRBJ1-1 and V is TRBV5-1; no definite D call. The CDR3 covers 12 residues. Deletions cut 4 bases from V and 4 bases from J, with 8 bases between. The germline V gene encodes CDR1 SGHRS and CDR2 YFSETQ.

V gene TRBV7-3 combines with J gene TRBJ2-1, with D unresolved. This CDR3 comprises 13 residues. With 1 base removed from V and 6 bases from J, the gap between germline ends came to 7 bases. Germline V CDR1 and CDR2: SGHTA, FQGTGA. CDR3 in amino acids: CASSLRPGNEQFF. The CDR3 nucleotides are TGTGCCAGCAGCTTAAGACCGGGCAATGAGCAGTTCTTC.

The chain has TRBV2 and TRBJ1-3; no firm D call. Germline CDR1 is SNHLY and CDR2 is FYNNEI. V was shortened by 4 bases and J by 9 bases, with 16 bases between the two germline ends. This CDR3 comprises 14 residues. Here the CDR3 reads CASSVRPLDGTIYF. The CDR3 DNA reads TGTGCCAGCAGTGTGAGGCCCCTTGACGGCACCATATATTTT. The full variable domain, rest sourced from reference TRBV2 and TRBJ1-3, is EPEVTQTPSHQVTQMGQEVILRCVPISNHLYFYWYRQILGQKVEFLVSFYNNEISEKSEIFDDQFSVERPDGSNFTLKIRSTKLEDSAMYFCASSVRPLDGTIYFGEGSWLTVV.

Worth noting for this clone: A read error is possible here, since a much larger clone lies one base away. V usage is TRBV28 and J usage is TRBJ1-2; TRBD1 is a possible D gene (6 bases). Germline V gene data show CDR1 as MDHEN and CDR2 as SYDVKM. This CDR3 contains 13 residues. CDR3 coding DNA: TGTGCCAGCAACGAGGGGGGTTACTATGACTACACCTTC. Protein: CASNEGGYYDYTF.

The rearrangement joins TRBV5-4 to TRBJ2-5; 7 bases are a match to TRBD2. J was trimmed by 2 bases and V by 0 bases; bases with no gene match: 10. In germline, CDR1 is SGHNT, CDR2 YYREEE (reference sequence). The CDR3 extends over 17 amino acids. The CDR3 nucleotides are TGTGCCAGCAGCTTGGGGCTAGCGGCGGAATTACAAGAGACCCAGTACTTC. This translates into CASSLGLAAELQETQYF.

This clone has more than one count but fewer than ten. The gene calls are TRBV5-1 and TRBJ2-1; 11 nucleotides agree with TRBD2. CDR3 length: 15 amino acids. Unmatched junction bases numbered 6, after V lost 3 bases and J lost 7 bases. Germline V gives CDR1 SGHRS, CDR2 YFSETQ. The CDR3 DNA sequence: TGCGCCAGCAGCTCCATAGCGGGAGGGCCGAATGAGCAGTTCTTC. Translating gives CASSSIAGGPNEQFF.

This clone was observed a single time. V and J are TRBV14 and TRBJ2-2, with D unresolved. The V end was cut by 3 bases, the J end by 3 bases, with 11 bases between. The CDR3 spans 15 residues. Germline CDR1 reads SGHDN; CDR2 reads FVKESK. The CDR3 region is CASSHRSRDTGELFF. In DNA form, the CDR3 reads TGTGCCAGCAGCCACAGAAGCCGGGACACCGGGGAGCTGTTTTTT.

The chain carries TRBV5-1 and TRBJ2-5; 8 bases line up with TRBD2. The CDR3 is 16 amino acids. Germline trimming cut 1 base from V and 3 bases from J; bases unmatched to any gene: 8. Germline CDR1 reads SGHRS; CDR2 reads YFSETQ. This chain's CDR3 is CASSLKLAETKETQYF. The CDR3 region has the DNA TGCGCCAGCAGCTTGAAACTAGCGGAGACAAAAGAGACCCAGTACTTC.

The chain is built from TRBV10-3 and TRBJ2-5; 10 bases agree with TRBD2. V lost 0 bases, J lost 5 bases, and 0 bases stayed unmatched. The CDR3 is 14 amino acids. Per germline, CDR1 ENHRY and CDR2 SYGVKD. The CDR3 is CAISESSGGETQYF. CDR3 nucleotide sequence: TGTGCCATCAGTGAGTCTAGCGGGGGGGAGACCCAGTACTTC.

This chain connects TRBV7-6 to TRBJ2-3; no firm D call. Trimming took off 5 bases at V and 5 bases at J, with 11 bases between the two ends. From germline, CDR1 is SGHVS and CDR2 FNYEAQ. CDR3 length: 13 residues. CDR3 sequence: CASSRNGKDTQYF. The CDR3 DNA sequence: TGTGCCAGCAGCCGAAATGGGAAAGATACGCAGTATTTT.

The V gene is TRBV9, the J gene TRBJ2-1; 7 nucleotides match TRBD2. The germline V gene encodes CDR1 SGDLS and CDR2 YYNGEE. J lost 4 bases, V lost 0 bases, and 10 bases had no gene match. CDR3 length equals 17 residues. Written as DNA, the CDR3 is TGTGCCAGCAGCGTAGTAGGGAGCGGGATTAGGTACAATGAGCAGTTCTTC. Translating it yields CASSVVGSGIRYNEQFF.

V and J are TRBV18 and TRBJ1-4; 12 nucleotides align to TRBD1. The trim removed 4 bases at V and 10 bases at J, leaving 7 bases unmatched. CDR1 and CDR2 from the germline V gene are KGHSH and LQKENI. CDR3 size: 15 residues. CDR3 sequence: CASSLGQGARGKLFF. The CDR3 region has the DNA TGTGCCAGCTCACTGGGACAGGGGGCACGTGGAAAACTGTTTTTT.

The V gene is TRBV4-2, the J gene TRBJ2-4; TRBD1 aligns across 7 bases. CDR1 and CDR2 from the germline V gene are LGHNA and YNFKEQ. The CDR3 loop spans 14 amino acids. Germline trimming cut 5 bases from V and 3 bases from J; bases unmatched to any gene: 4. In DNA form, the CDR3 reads TGTGCCAGCAGCTACGGGACAGACAAAAACATTCAGTACTTC. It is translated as CASSYGTDKNIQYF.

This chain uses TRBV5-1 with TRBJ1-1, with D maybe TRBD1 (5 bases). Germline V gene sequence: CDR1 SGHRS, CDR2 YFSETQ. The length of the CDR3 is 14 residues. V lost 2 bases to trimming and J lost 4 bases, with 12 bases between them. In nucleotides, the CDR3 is TGCGCCAGCAGCTTCGTCTCTGGGACCACTGAAGCTTTCTTT. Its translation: CASSFVSGTTEAFF.

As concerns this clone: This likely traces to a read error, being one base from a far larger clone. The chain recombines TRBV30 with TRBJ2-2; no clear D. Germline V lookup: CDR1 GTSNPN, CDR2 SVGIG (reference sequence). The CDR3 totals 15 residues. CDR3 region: CAWGVKPRDTGELFF. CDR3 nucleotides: TGTGCCTGGGGTGTAAAACCCCGGGACACCGGGGAGCTGTTTTTT.

In DNA, the CDR3 is TGTGCCAGCAGTGGTCAGGGAAACACCATATATTTT. Encoded protein: CASSGQGNTIYF. V gene TRBV6-1 combines with J gene TRBJ1-3; no firm D call. Trimming took 4 bases from V and 4 from J, leaving 5 bases between them. The CDR3 has 12 amino acids. Germline V gene sequence: CDR1 MNHNS, CDR2 SASEGT.

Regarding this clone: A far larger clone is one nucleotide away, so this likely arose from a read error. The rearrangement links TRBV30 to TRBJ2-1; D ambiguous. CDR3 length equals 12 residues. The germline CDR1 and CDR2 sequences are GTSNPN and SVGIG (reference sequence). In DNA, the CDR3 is TGTGCCCGGAGTGACACGAGCCCTGAGCAGTTCTTC. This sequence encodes CARSDTSPEQFF.

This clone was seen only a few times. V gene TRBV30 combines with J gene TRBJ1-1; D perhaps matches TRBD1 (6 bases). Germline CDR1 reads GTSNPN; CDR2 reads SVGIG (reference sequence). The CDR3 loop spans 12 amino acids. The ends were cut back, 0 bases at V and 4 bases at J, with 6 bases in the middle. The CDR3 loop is CAWSVGATEAFF. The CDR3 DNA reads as TGTGCCTGGAGTGTGGGGGCCACTGAAGCTTTCTTT. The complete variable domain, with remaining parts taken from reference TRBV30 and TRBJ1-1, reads SQTIHQWPATLVQPVGSPLSLECTVEGTSNPNLYWYRQAAGRGLQLLFYSVGIGQISSEVPQNLSASRPQDRQFILSSKKLLLSDSGFYLCAWSVGATEAFFGQGTRLTVV.

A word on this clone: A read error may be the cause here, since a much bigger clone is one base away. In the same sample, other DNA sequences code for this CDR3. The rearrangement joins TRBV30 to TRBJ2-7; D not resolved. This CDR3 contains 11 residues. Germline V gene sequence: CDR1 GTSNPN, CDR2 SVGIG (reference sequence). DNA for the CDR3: TGTGCCTGGAGACGCGGCCACGAGCAATACTTC. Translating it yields CAWRRGHEQYF.

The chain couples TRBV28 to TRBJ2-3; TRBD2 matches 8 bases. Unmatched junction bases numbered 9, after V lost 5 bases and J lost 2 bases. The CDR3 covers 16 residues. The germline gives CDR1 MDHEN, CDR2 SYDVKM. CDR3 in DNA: TGTGCCAGCAGTCCACTACTAGCGGAGTACACAGATACGCAGTATTTT. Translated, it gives CASSPLLAEYTDTQYF.

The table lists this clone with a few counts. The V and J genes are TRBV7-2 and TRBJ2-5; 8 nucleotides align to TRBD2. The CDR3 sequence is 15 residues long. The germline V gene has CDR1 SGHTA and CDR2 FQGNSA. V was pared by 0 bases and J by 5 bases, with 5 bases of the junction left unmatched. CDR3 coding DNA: TGTGCCAGCAGCTTAGCCGGGAGGGCCGGGGAGACCCAGTACTTC. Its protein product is CASSLAGRAGETQYF.

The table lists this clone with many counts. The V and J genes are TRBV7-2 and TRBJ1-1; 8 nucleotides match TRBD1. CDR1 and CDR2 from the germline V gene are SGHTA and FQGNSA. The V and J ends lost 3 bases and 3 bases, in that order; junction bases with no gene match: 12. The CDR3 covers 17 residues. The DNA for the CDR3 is TGTGCCAGCAGCTTTGCTGGTCAGGGGGCCGGGTACACTGAAGCTTTCTTT. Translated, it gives CASSFAGQGAGYTEAFF.

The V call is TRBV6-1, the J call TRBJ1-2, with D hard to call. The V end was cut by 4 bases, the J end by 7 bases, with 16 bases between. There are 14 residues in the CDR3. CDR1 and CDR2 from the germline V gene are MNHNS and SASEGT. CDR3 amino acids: CASSGFRRGGGYTF. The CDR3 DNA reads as TGTGCCAGCAGTGGCTTTAGACGGGGAGGTGGCTACACCTTC.